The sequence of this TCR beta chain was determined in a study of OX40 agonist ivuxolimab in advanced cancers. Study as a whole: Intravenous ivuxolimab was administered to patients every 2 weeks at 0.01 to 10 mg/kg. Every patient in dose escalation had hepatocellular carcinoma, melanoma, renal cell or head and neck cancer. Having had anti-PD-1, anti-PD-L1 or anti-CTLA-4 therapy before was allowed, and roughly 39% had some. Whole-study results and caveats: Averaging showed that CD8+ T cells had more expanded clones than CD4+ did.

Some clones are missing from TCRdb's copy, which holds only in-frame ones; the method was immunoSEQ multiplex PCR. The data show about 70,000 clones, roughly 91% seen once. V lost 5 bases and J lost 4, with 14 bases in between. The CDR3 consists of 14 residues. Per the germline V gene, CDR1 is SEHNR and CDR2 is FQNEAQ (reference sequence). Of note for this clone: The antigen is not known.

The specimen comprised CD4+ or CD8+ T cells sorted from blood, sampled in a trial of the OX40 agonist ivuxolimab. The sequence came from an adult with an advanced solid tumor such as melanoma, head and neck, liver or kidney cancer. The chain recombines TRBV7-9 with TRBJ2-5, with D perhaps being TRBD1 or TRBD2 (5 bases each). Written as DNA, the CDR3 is TGTGCCAGCAGCCCCGAGGGGATTGTAGAGACCCAGTACTTC. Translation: CASSPEGIVETQYF.